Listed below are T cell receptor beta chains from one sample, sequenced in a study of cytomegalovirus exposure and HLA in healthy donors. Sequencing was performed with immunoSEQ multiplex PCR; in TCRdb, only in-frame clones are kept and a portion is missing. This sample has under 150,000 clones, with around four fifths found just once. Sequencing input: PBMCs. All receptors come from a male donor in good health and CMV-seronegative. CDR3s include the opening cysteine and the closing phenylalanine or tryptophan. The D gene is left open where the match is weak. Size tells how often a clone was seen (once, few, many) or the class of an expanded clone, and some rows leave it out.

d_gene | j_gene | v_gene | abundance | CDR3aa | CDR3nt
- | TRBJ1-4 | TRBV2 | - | CASSADSLRFF | TGTGCCAGCAGTGCTGACAGTCTCCGTTTTTTT
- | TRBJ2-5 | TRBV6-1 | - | CASSENTDKETQYF | TGTGCCAGCAGTGAAAATACAGATAAAGAGACCCAGTACTTC
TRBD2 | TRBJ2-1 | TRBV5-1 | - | CASLPWGGSYNEQFF | TGCGCCAGCCTTCCCTGGGGGGGTTCCTACAATGAGCAGTTCTTC
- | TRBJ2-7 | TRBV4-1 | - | CASSQGPGAIFEQYF | TGCGCCAGCAGCCAGGGACCGGGAGCCATCTTCGAGCAGTACTTC
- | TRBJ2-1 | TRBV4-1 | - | CASSQGPNTPNEQFF | TGCGCCAGCAGCCAAGGCCCGAATACTCCTAATGAGCAGTTCTTC
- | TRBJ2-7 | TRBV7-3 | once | CASSLTQEYEQYF | TGTGCCAGCAGCTTAACGCAGGAATACGAGCAGTACTTC
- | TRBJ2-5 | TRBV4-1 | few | CASSPTSTGQETQYF | TGCGCCAGCAGCCCCACGAGTACAGGACAGGAGACCCAGTACTTC
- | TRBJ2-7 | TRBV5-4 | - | CASSSSPTYEQYF | TGTGCCAGCAGCTCATCCCCCACCTACGAGCAGTACTTC
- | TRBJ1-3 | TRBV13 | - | CASSSRGGNTIYF | TGTGCCAGCAGCTCTAGGGGTGGAAACACCATATATTTT
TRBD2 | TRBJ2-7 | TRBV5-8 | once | CASSTSRLAGVVNEQYF | TGTGCCAGCAGCACTTCTAGACTAGCGGGAGTAGTCAACGAGCAGTACTTC
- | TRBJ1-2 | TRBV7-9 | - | CASSSPLAYTF | TGTGCCAGCAGCTCTCCATTAGCCTACACCTTC
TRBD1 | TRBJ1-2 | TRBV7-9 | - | CASSLDGQGVYGYTF | TGTGCCAGCAGCTTGGACGGACAGGGGGTCTATGGCTACACCTTC
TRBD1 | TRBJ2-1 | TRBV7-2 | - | CASSLASRADRGEQFF | TGTGCCAGCAGCTTAGCAAGCAGGGCGGACAGGGGAGAGCAGTTCTTC
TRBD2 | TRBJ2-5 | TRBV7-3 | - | CASSFIAGETQYF | TGTGCCAGCAGCTTTATAGCGGGAGAGACCCAGTACTTC
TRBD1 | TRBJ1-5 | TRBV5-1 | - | CASSPGTGYDQPQHF | TGCGCCAGCAGTCCCGGGACAGGGTACGATCAGCCCCAGCATTTT
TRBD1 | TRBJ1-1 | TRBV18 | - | CASSPVGQGARTEAFF | TGTGCCAGCTCACCAGTAGGACAGGGGGCGAGGACTGAAGCTTTCTTT
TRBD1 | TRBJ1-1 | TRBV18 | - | CASSPGQDREAFF | TGTGCCAGCTCGCCAGGACAGGACCGTGAAGCTTTCTTT
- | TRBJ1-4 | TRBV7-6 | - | CASSLAANEKLFF | TGTGCCAGCAGCTTAGCCGCTAATGAAAAACTGTTTTTT
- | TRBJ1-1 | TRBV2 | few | CASSFSGGPVNTEAFF | TGTGCCAGCAGTTTCTCGGGGGGGCCGGTGAACACTGAAGCTTTCTTT
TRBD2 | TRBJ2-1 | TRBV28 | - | CATRDGLAGAGGDNEQFF | TGTGCCACCAGGGATGGACTAGCGGGAGCGGGTGGGGACAATGAGCAGTTCTTC
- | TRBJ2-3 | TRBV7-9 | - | CASSLSSTDTQYF | TGTGCCAGCAGCTTATCTAGCACAGATACGCAGTATTTT
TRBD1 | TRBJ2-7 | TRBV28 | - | CASSSVGTARYEQYF | TGTGCCAGCAGCTCCGTCGGGACAGCGAGGTACGAGCAGTACTTC
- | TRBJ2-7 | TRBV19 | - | CASSMGYRLSYEQYF | TGTGCCAGTAGTATGGGCTACAGGTTATCCTACGAGCAGTACTTC
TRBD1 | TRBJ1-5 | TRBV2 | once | CASTPGDRGNQPQHF | TGTGCCAGCACTCCAGGTGACAGGGGGAATCAGCCCCAGCATTTT